The 19 T cell receptor beta chains presented below share a single source sample, sequenced in a study of regulatory T cells in long-lasting Graves disease. Both iRepertoire HTBI primers and Arm-PCR of CDR3 regions were used to build the TCR beta libraries. MiXCR, applied by TCRdb to the multiplex PCR reads, yields one record per CDR3 protein. The repertoire has about 500,000 distinct CDR3 sequences, about 11% of them found once; the top ten carry 8.9%. Time point specified: newly diagnosed GD, antithyroid drugs for less than 3 months. From RNA extracted from PBMCs, the TCR library was made. The data also belong to a second study, concerning T cells in Graves' hyperthyroidism and ophthalmopathy.

The starting material was peripheral blood mononuclear cells (PBMCs), obtained at new diagnosis, from a patient treated with antithyroid drugs. All receptors come from a woman in her 30s with Graves disease.

Ten or more counts support this clonotype. This chain joins TRBV28 and TRBJ2-5; D tentatively fits TRBD1 or TRBD2 (5 bases each). The germline gives CDR1 MDHEN, CDR2 SYDVKM. Trimming took 6 bases from V and 4 from J, leaving 21 bases between them. CDR3 length: 16 amino acids. The CDR3 DNA follows: TGTGCCAGCAGGGGACGGCTTGGCCCTTGGAGAGAGACCCAGTACTTC. Its protein is CASRGRLGPWRETQYF.

This clonotype was detected ten times or more. The V gene is TRBV28, the J gene TRBJ1-1; D not certain. This CDR3 is 14 amino acids long. Germline V gene lookup returns CDR1 MDHEN and CDR2 SYDVKM. Between the trimmed V and J ends, which lost 3 bases and 1 base, there was a span of 9 bases. The CDR3 is CASSFSYPNTEAFF. CDR3 in DNA: TGTGCCAGCAGTTTCAGTTACCCGAACACTGAAGCTTTCTTT.

This clonotype was picked up many times. The chain carries TRBV12-3 or TRBV12-4 and TRBJ2-5; the D call may be TRBD1 or TRBD2 (5 bases each). CDR3 length: 13 residues. Deletions cut 6 bases from V and 3 bases from J, with 11 bases between. The CDR3 sequence is CASSSGREETQYF. CDR3 DNA sequence: TGTGCCAGCAGCTCGGGACGAGAAGAGACCCAGTACTTC.

The chain recombines TRBV4-1 with TRBJ1-4, with a tentative D call TRBD1 (5 bases). The germline gives CDR1 MGHRA, CDR2 YSYEKL. There are 14 residues in the CDR3. With 8 bases removed from V and 4 bases from J, the gap between germline ends came to 14 bases. CDR3 sequence: CASGKTGVNEKLFF. In DNA, the CDR3 is TGCGCCAGCGGAAAGACGGGGGTTAATGAAAAACTGTTTTTT.

This clonotype was recorded many times. This rearrangement joins TRBV10-2 to TRBJ2-1; 9 bases map to TRBD2. The CDR3 loop spans 15 amino acids. V shed 1 base and J 7 bases; nucleotides not matched to a gene: 5. The germline V gene encodes CDR1 WSHSY and CDR2 SAAADI. CDR3 nucleotide sequence: TGCGCCAGCAGTGAGTTAGCGGGAGTTCGGAATGAGCAGTTCTTC. It codes for CASSELAGVRNEQFF.

The J gene is TRBJ1-3, the V gene TRBV20-1, with 9 bases identical to TRBD1. This CDR3 contains 17 residues. Germline CDR1 is DFQATT and CDR2 is SNEGSKA (reference sequence). V lost 3 bases and J lost 3; bases outside the gene matches: 12. DNA of the CDR3: TGCAGTGCTAGTCCCACCGGGACAGGGAGCCTTGGAAACACCATATATTTT. Its translation: CSASPTGTGSLGNTIYF.

J is TRBJ2-3 and V is TRBV7-9; D uncertain. Per germline, CDR1 SEHNR and CDR2 FQNEAQ (reference sequence). The CDR3 has 12 residues. Trimming cost V 5 bases and J 7 bases, with 10 bases left between them. The CDR3 bases are TGTGCCAGCAGCCCCGAGAGTTATACGCAGTATTTT. Encoded protein: CASSPESYTQYF.

Notes on this clonotype: A single base separates this from a much larger clone, so it may be a read error. V usage is TRBV27 and J usage is TRBJ2-1; maybe TRBD2 (6 bases). V lost 4 bases and J 5 bases, leaving 12 bases between the germline ends. Germline CDR1 MNHEY, CDR2 SMNVEV (reference sequence). This CDR3 is built from 14 residues. CDR3 sequence (DNA): TGTGCCAGCAGTTGGGCTGGCGGGAACAATGAGCAGTTCTTC. This encodes CASSWAGGNNEQFF.

This clonotype has ten or more counts. The V gene is TRBV18, the J gene TRBJ2-5, with a tentative D call TRBD1 (7 bases). The CDR3 consists of 15 residues. Germline lookup yields CDR1 KGHSH and CDR2 LQKENI. The germline V and J ends were trimmed by 4 bases and 4 bases, with 16 bases remaining between them. The CDR3 nucleotides are TGTGCCAGCTCACAGGGGACAGCGGGCACAGAGACCCAGTACTTC. Translation: CASSQGTAGTETQYF.

This clonotype was detected many times. The rearrangement joins TRBV3-1 to TRBJ2-5; no clear D gene. Germline loops: CDR1 LGHDT, CDR2 YNNKEL (reference sequence). Trimming cost V 1 base and J 10 bases, with 13 bases left between them. The CDR3 runs 13 residues. CDR3 region: CASSQVGRSDQYF. The CDR3 DNA follows: TGTGCCAGCAGCCAAGTCGGCCGCTCGGACCAGTACTTC.

The chain combines TRBV11-3 with TRBJ2-4; D unclear. Trimming left V 2 bases short and J 13 bases short, with 12 bases between. Germline-derived CDR1 and CDR2 are SGHNT and YENEEA. The CDR3 length is 12 residues. The CDR3 reads CASSLLPNEQYF. CDR3 in DNA: TGTGCCAGCAGCTTACTGCCCAATGAGCAGTACTTC.

This clonotype has only a few counts. This chain connects TRBV6-6 to TRBJ2-7; TRBD2 aligns across 9 bases. From germline, CDR1 is MNHNY and CDR2 SVGAGI (reference sequence). V gave up 2 bases and J gave up 2 bases; unmatched junction bases: 1. The CDR3 has 14 amino acids. The CDR3 sequence: CASSYQRGAYEQYF. CDR3 sequence (DNA): TGTGCCAGCAGTTACCAGCGGGGGGCCTACGAGCAGTACTTC.

This clonotype has just a few counts. The rearrangement joins TRBV6-1 to TRBJ1-1; D not resolved. CDR3 length equals 11 residues. Germline values: CDR1 MNHNS, CDR2 SASEGT. The ends were cut back, 7 bases at V and 5 bases at J, with 8 bases in the middle. In DNA form, the CDR3 reads TGTGCCAGCATAAGTAAAACTGAAGCTTTCTTT. This translates into CASISKTEAFF.

Comment on this clonotype: This may be a read error, as it is one base from a much larger clone. The chain couples TRBV3-1 to TRBJ1-1; D remains unclear. This CDR3 is 11 amino acids long. Germline values: CDR1 LGHDT, CDR2 YNNKEL (reference sequence). The CDR3 here is CASSQFTKAFF. CDR3 DNA: TGTGCCAGCAGCCAGTTCACTAAAGCTTTCTTT. The full variable domain, rest sourced from reference TRBV3-1 and TRBJ1-1, is DTAVSQTPKYLVTQMGNDKSIKCEQNLGHDTMYWYKQDSKKFLKIMFSYNNKELIINETVPNRFSPKSPDKAHLNLHINSLELGDSAVYFCASSQFTKAFFGQGTRLTVV.

The table lists this clonotype with a few counts. The V gene is TRBV24-1, the J gene TRBJ2-1; D could derive from TRBD1 or TRBD2 (5 bases each). This CDR3 is 16 amino acids long. V lost 0 bases to trimming and J lost 2 bases, with 10 bases between them. The germline V gene encodes CDR1 KGHDR and CDR2 SFDVKD. The CDR3 DNA sequence: TGTGCCACCAGTGATTTGGCGCAGGGACCCTACAATGAGCAGTTCTTC. Amino acids: CATSDLAQGPYNEQFF.

This clonotype was recorded at least ten times. The chain has TRBV20-1 and TRBJ2-1; D is possibly TRBD1 (6 bases). The V end was cut by 1 base, the J end by 6 bases, with 19 bases between. The CDR3 totals 16 residues. Germline V gives CDR1 DFQATT, CDR2 SNEGSKA (reference sequence). The CDR3 nucleotides read TGCAGTGCTAGAGGGGCGGAAGGGGGTATGTTCAATGAGCAGTTCTTC. Translating gives CSARGAEGGMFNEQFF.

This clonotype was detected only a few times. V usage is TRBV14 and J usage is TRBJ2-5; D remains unclear. The germline gives CDR1 SGHDN, CDR2 FVKESK. Trimming shortened V by 2 bases and J by 2 bases, and 18 bases separated the two germline ends. This CDR3 spans 17 amino acids. The CDR3 DNA sequence: TGTGCCAGCAGCCAACAGACGGCCCTCACTCTACAAGAGACCCAGTACTTC. Translation: CASSQQTALTLQETQYF.

This clonotype was detected many times. J is TRBJ1-4 and V is TRBV2, with 9 bases fitting TRBD1. Per the germline V gene, CDR1 is SNHLY and CDR2 is FYNNEI. The J segment lost 8 bases and the V segment lost 4 bases, leaving 8 bases of the junction unmatched. This CDR3 has 15 residues. CDR3 residues: CASSADRGSGEKLFF. CDR3 bases: TGTGCCAGCAGTGCGGACAGGGGATCGGGCGAAAAACTGTTTTTT.

This clonotype was counted ten times or more. J is TRBJ2-3 and V is TRBV11-1; D is possibly TRBD2 (5 bases). The CDR3 contains 14 residues. Germline CDR1 is SGHAT and CDR2 is FQDESV (reference sequence). Trimming cost V 3 bases and J 2 bases, with 9 bases left between them. CDR3 bases: TGTGCCAGCAGCTTTTTCGGGAACACAGATACGCAGTATTTT. Its translation is CASSFFGNTDTQYF.